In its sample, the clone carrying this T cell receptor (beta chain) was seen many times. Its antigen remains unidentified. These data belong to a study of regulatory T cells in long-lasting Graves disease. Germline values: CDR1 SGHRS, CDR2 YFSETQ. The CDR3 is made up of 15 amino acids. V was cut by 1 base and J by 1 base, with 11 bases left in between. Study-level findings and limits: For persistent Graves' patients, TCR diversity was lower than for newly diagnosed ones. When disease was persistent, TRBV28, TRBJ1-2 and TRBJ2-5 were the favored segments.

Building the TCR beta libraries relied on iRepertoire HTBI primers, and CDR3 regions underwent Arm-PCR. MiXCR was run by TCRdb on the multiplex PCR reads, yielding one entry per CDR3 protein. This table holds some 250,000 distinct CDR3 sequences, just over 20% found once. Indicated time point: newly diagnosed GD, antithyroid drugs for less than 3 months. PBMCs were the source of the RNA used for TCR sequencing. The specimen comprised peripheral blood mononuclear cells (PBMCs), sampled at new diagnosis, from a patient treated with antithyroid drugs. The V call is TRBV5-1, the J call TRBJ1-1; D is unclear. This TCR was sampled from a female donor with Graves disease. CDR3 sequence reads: CASSLLKRANTEAFF. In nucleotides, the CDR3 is TGCGCCAGCAGCTTGCTAAAAAGGGCGAACACTGAAGCTTTCTTT.